These T cell receptor beta chains were read from a single sample in a study of type 1 regulatory T cells. One entry per CDR3 protein, called by TCRdb with MiXCR from the reads. The sample carries 63,000 or so distinct CDR3 sequences, 45% to 50% recorded once. No antigen is known for these receptors. Sequencing input: cultured non-Tr1 T cells, either the whole culture or a sorted T cell fraction (not recorded which). The origin of the receptors is a human donor in good health. Each CDR3 is given with its conserved first and last residue. The order of the fields is D gene, V gene, clone size, J gene, CDR3 DNA, CDR3 protein. The D gene is left open where the match is weak. Clone sizes are given selectively: once, few, many, or a class where the clone is expanded.

TRBD2	TRBV4-1	few	TRBJ2-4	TGCGCCAGCAGCCCTGCCGGCGGGGGGACAGCCAAAAACATTCAGTACTTC	CASSPAGGGTAKNIQYF
TRBD1	TRBV7-8	NA	TRBJ1-5	TGTGCCAGCAGATCTTCTCCCGGGCAGGGGGCCAATCAGCCCCAGCATTTT	CASRSSPGQGANQPQHF
NA	TRBV15	few	TRBJ1-5	TGTGCCACCAGCAGAGCCGGTTATAGCAATCAGCCCCAGCATTTT	CATSRAGYSNQPQHF
NA	TRBV2	NA	TRBJ1-1	TGTGCCAGTAAGACAGTGAACACTGAAGCTTTCTTT	CASKTVNTEAFF
TRBD1	TRBV20-1	few	TRBJ2-3	TGCAGTGCTAGAGATGTCGGGACAGGGAGAAATACGCAGTATTTT	CSARDVGTGRNTQYF
NA	TRBV7-9	NA	TRBJ2-5	TGTGCCAGCAGCCCAGGGCAGCTACAAGAGACCCAGTACTTC	CASSPGQLQETQYF
TRBD1	TRBV6-2/TRBV6-3	few	TRBJ1-6	TGTGCCAGCAGTTTTTCCAGGGGGCGCGGATCACCCCTCCACTTT	CASSFSRGRGSPLHF
TRBD1	TRBV11-3	few	TRBJ2-1	TGTGCCAGCAGCTTAGGCGGATTAGACAGGGTAAGGAATGAGCAGTTCTTC	CASSLGGLDRVRNEQFF
TRBD1	TRBV7-6	NA	TRBJ2-1	TGTGCCAGCAGCTTAGCAGGACAGGGGGCCTACAATGAGCAGTTCTTC	CASSLAGQGAYNEQFF
NA	TRBV5-1	NA	TRBJ2-3	TGCGCCAGCAGCTTAACAGGGCCCCACACAGATACGCAGTATTTT	CASSLTGPHTDTQYF
TRBD1	TRBV20-1	NA	TRBJ1-4	TGCAGTGCTTCCCCCTCCCAAGGGGGCGGGAGTGAAAAACTGTTTTTT	CSASPSQGGGSEKLFF